The TCR beta chain described here comes from a study of blood T cell repertoires in COVID-19. V trimming: 0 bases; J trimming: 1 base; junction bases outside the gene matches: 2. CDR1 and CDR2 from the germline V gene are SGDLS and YYNGEE. This CDR3 comprises 15 residues. The table came from immunoSEQ multiplex PCR; TCRdb's copy has only in-frame clones and leaves some out. This sample has 150,000 to 200,000 clones, with around 77% found just once. The V and J genes are TRBV9 and TRBJ2-7, with 9 nucleotides matching TRBD1. The clonotype originates from a man aged 55 to 70 with active or convalescent COVID-19. Sequenced sample: peripheral blood. DNA for the CDR3: TGTGCCAGCAGCGTAGCTGGGACAGGGTCCTACGAGCAGTACTTC. Residues: CASSVAGTGSYEQYF. The full variable domain, its missing parts supplied by reference TRBV9 and TRBJ2-7, is DSGVTQTPKHLITATGQRVTLRCSPRSGDLSVYWYQQSLDQGLQFLIQYYNGEERAKGNILERFSAQQFPDLHSELNLSSLELGDSALYFCASSVAGTGSYEQYFGPGTRLTVT.